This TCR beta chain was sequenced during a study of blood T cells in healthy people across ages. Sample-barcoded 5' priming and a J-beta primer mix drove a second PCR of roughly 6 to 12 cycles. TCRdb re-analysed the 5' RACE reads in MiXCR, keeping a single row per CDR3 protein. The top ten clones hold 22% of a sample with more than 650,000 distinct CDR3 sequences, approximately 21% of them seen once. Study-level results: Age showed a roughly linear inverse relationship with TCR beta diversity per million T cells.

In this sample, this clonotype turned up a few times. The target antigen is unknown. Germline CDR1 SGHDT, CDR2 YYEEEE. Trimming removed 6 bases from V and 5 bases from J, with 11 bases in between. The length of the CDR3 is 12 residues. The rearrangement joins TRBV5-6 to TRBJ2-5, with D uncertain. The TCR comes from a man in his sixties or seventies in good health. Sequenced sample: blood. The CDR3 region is CASNALGETQYF. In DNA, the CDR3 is TGTGCCAGCAACGCACTGGGGGAGACCCAGTACTTC.